A few counts support the clone carrying this TCR beta chain. What it binds is unknown. Expressed TCRB transcripts were sequenced, since all the RNA that had been isolated was reverse transcribed. Repertoires were generated with immunoSEQ multiplex PCR, while TCRdb's copy carries only in-frame clones and drops some. The sample records 150,000 or so clones, 6.5% to 10% being singletons. This sample is part of a study of beta chain features in type 1 diabetes. General observations from the study: TCRB CDR3s from Type 1 diabetes patients were moderately but significantly shorter in all four CD4+ subsets.

The material sequenced was central memory CD4+ T cells from blood. This receptor was taken from a woman aged 18-29 years with type 1 diabetes.

The CDR3 is CATQGWIQGARYEQYF. The DNA of the CDR3 is TGTGCCACCCAGGGGTGGATACAGGGGGCTAGGTACGAGCAGTACTTC. The chain recombines TRBV27 with TRBJ2-7; 9 bases fit TRBD1. The J segment lost 4 bases and the V segment lost 10 bases, leaving 17 bases of the junction unmatched. The CDR3 spans 16 residues. CDR1 and CDR2 from the germline V gene are MNHEY and SMNVEV (reference sequence).